The T cell receptor beta chain described here comes from a study of blood T cells in healthy people across ages. Primed by a sample-barcoded 5' primer and a J-beta primer mix, a second PCR proceeded for about 6 to 12 cycles. Template switching added a 12-random-nucleotide identifier to every cDNA molecule. One entry per CDR3 protein results from TCRdb running MiXCR on the 5' RACE reads. The sample contains about 1,400,000 distinct CDR3 sequences, approximately 59% of which appear only once. Total RNA amounts of at least 5 micrograms were extracted per sample. This CDR3 has 17 amino acids. Trimming took 2 bases from V and 2 from J, leaving 18 bases between them. Germline values: CDR1 WSHSY, CDR2 SAAADI. This clonotype was seen just once.

The sample consisted of blood. This clonotype was obtained from a man younger than 35 in good health. This sequence joins TRBV10-2 and TRBJ1-1, with a tentative D call TRBD1 (5 bases). The CDR3 here is CASSETLSQVLNTEAFF. The CDR3, as DNA: TGCGCCAGCAGTGAGACCCTATCACAGGTTCTCAACACTGAAGCTTTCTTT.